A selection of T cell receptor beta chains follows, all from one sample in a study of vaccination effects on CD4 cells after COVID-19. Repertoires were generated with immunoSEQ multiplex PCR, while TCRdb's copy carries only in-frame clones and drops some. The sample yields around 30,000 clones, 65% seen once. No cognate antigen is known for these TCRs. The source material was CD4+ T cells from PBMCs cultured without peptide, sampled before COVID-19 vaccination. Receptors originate from a human donor who received a COVID-19 vaccine. CDR3s include the opening cysteine and the closing phenylalanine or tryptophan.

V	J	CDR3
TRBV9	TRBJ1-5	CASSVDSVAEPQHF
TRBV5-1	TRBJ1-3	CASSATGTIWDTIYF
TRBV5-6	TRBJ2-7	CASSVGGLTYEQYF
TRBV19	TRBJ1-2	CASSIGLYREGYTF
TRBV9	TRBJ2-3	CASSVGLISGLDTQYF
TRBV5-1	TRBJ1-1	CASSLGSIGTGFTEAFF
TRBV19	TRBJ2-5	CASSMVGITQETQYF
TRBV11-2	TRBJ1-1	CASSLQGASTEAFF
TRBV6-5	TRBJ2-7	CASSYRDLRDEQYF
TRBV6-6	TRBJ2-7	CASRDSGSNEQYF
TRBV7-9	TRBJ1-3	CASTNLRTDVSGNTIYF
TRBV14	TRBJ1-3	CASSRSGNTIYF
TRBV13	TRBJ1-6	CASSLSDSPLHF
TRBV5-1	TRBJ2-5	CASRPGADQETQYF
TRBV6-5	TRBJ1-4	CASTRTRDEKLFF
TRBV10-1	TRBJ2-7	CASTGGLAGSEQYF
TRBV10-1	TRBJ2-1	CASSESTSSGRGNEQFF
TRBV6-5	TRBJ1-2	CASRTGTAYGYTF
TRBV6-5	TRBJ1-5	CASGRGNQPQHF
TRBV6-5	TRBJ1-1	CASSWGQNTEAFF
TRBV18	TRBJ2-3	CASSPPGPSTDTQYF
TRBV5-6	TRBJ2-3	CASSLPGADTQYF
TRBV7-9	TRBJ2-1	CASSLSQSYNEQFF
TRBV5-4	TRBJ2-7	CASSLGIFSYEQYF
TRBV11-2	TRBJ2-3	CASSLGTSGDTQYF
TRBV4-2	TRBJ2-1	CASSQGPGTSGTYNEQFF
TRBV3-1/TRBV3-2	TRBJ2-3	CASSPSSRGVSDTQYF
TRBV2	TRBJ1-5	CASNGVDSNQPQHF
TRBV27	TRBJ1-2	CASSRETGWDGYTF
TRBV11-2	TRBJ2-7	CASSLVTSGGHEQYF
TRBV7-6	TRBJ2-7	CASSLSATAYEQYF
TRBV19	TRBJ2-4	CASSIGAPRRSRAKNIQYF
TRBV28	TRBJ1-6	CASRSNGYSPLHF
TRBV4-1	TRBJ2-3	CASSQGPAGANTDTQYF
TRBV6-5	TRBJ1-2	CASSYGQGAKGYTF
TRBV5-1	TRBJ1-6	CASSLGERTALLHF
TRBV4-1	TRBJ2-1	CASSQVPGQGHNEQFF
TRBV18	TRBJ2-2	CASSPNTGELFF
TRBV6-5	TRBJ1-5	CASVWTGLNQPQHF
TRBV14	TRBJ2-7	CASSLGVLKEQYF
TRBV7-2	TRBJ2-7	CASSPRIYEQYF
TRBV5-4	TRBJ2-5	CASSLVLAGGWETQYF
TRBV6-5	TRBJ1-5	CASSPSWTGEQPQHF
TRBV29-1	TRBJ1-2	CSVGGGQGYGYTF
TRBV5-1	TRBJ2-7	CASSSGTGRIYEQYF
TRBV11-2	TRBJ2-2	CASSQGGGGSSSNTGELFF
TRBV18	TRBJ2-7	CASSRGAYEQYF
TRBV6-2/TRBV6-3	TRBJ2-2	CASSYPRTSGRTGELFF
TRBV6-5	TRBJ1-5	CASREGQPQHF
TRBV3-1/TRBV3-2	TRBJ2-7	CASSQQASHEQYF
TRBV4-2	TRBJ2-1	CASSRDNEQFF
TRBV27	TRBJ2-2	CASSLSHGDTGELFF
TRBV27	TRBJ2-5	CASHGIAGAQETQYF
TRBV9	TRBJ2-4	CASSVGSNDQYF